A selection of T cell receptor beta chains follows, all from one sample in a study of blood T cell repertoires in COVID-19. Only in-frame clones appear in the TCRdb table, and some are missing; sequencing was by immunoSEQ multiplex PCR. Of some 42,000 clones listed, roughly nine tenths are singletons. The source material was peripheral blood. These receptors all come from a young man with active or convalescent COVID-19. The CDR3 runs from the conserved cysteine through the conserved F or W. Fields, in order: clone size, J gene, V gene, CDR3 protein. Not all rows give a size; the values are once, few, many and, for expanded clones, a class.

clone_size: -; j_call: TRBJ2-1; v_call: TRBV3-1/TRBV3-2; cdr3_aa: CASSQVRNEQFF
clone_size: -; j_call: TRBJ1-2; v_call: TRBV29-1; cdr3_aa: CSVGTGVGYTF
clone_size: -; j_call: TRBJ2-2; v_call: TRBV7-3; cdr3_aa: CASSAPELNTGELFF
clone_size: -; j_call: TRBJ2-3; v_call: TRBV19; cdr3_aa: CASRTSDTDTQYF
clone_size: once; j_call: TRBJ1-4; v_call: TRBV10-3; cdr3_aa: CAVSRGTGGATNEKLFF
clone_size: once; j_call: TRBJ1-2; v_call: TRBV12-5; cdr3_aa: CASGPSRDRGPHYGYTF
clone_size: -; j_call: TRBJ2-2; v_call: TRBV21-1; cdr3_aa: CASSEIDRGRTGELFF
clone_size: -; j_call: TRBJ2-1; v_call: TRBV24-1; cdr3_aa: CATGTSDEQFF
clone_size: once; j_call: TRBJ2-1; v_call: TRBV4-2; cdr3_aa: CASSQVSQDNEQFF
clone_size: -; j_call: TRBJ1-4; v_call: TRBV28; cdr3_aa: CASSFSAGKAGRKLFF
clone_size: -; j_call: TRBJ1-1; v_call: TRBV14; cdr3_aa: CASSQAGRGRNTEAFF
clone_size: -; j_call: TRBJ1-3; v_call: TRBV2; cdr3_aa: CASSDPISGNTIYF
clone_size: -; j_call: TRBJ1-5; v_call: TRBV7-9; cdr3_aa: CASSLQALGPQHF
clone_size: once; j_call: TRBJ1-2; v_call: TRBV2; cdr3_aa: CASRGTGPQGYTF
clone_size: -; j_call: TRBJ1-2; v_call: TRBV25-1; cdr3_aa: CASSESGQSVYGYTF
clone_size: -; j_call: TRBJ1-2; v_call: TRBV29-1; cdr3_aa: CSVDRTEEPLYGYTF
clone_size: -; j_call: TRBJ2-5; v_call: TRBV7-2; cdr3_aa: CASSPRFQETQYF
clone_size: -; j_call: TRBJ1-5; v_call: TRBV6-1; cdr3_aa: CASSEETGWDQPQHF
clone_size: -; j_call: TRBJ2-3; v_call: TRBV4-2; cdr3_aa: CASSQADTQYF
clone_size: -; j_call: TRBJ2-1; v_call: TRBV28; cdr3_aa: CASSLAPSNEQFF
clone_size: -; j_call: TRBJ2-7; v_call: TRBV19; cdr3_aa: CASSGTSGAYEQYF
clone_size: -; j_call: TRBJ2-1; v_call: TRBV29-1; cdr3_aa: CSVNGIAYNEQFF
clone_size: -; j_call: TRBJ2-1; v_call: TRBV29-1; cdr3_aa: CSVGSGSFDEQFF
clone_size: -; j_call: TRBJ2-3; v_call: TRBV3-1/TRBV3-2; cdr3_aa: CASSLTSGPPDTQYF
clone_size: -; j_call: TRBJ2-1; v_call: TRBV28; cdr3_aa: CASLTAARYNEQFF
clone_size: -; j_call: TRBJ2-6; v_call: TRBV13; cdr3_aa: CASSLTSGREANVLTF
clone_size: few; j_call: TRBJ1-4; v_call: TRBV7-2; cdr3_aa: CASSFGGSSEKLFF
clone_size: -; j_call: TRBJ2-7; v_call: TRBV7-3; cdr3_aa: CASSLEAGASYEQYF
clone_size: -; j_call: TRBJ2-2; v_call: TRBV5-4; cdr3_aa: CASSLNRGNSGELFF
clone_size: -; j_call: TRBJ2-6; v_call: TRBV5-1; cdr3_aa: CASSLGGPGANVLTF
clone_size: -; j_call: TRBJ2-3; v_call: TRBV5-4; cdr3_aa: CASSFRGGSTDTQYF
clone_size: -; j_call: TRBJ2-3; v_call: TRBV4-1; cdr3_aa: CASSQSGPGYKVTDTQYF
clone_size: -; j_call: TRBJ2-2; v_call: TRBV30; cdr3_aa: CGCLGREWSGELFF
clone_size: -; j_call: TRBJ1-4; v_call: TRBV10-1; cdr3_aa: CASSESGEEKLFF
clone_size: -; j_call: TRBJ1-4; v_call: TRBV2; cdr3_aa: CASRARTGVDEKLFF
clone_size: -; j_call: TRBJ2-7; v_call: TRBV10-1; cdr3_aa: CASSESGRGHYEQYF
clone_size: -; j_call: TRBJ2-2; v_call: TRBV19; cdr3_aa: CASSIAWTGRTGELFF
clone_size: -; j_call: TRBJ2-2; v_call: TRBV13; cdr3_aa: CASSLSTGGYTGELFF
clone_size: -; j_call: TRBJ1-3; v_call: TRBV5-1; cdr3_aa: CASSSGGNSGNTIYF
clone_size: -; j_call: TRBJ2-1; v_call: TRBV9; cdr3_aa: CASSVDFSSYNEQFF
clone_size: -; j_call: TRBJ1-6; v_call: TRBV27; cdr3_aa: CASSPSQGVGNSPLHF
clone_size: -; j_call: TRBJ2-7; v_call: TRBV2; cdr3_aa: CASKTNYEQYF
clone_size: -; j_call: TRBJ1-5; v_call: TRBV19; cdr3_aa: CASSIDWRGGFYSNQPQHF
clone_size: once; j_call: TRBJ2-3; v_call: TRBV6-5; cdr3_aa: CASRGSGRQGDTQYF
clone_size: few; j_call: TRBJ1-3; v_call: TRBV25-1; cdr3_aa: CASSELAGHGNTIYF
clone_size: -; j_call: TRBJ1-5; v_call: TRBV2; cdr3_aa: CASSEWRSNQPQHF
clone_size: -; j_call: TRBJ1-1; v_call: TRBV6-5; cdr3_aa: CASSLQEMNTEAFF
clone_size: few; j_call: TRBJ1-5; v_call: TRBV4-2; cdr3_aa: CASSQGDQPQHF
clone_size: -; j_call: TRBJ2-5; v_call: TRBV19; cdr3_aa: CASSIKDTLYQETQYF
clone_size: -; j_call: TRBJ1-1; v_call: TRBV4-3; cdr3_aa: CASSQGTSGRRGGTEAFF
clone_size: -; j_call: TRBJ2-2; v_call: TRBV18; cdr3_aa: CASSPQFGLANTGELFF
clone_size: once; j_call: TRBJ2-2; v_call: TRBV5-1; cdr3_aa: CASSLGLYVVRNTGELFF
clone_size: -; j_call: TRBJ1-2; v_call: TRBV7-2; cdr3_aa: CASSHRDSNIYGYTF
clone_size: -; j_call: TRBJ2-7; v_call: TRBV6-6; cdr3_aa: CASSYIAGAYEQYF